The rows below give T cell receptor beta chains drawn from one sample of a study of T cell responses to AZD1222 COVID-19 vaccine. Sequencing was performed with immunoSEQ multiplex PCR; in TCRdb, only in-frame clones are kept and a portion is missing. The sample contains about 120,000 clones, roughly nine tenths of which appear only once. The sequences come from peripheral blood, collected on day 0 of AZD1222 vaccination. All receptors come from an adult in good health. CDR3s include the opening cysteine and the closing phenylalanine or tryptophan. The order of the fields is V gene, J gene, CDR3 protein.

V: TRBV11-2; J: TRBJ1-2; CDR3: CASSLPGQGYGYTF
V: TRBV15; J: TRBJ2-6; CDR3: CATRPSGANVLTF
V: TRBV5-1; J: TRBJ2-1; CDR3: CASSGPSGALSYNEQFF
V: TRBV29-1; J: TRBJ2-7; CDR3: CSVDRGREQYF
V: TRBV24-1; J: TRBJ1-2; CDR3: CATSDGQDYGYTF
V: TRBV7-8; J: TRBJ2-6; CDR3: CASSLEGVGANVLTF
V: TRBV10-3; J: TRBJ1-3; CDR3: CAISDLGSISGNTIYF
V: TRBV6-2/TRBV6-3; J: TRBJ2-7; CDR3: CASSYQGLAFEYF
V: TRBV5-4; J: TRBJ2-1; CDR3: CASSSGPRAGGTGARMEQFF
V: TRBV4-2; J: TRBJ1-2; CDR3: CASSRRAGENYGYTF
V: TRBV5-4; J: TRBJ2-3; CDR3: CASSPGQEADTQYF
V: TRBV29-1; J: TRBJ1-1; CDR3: CSGSQLNTEAFF
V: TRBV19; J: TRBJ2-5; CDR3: CASSIVGGNQETQYF
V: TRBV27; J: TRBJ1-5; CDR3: CASSSGNLNQPQHF
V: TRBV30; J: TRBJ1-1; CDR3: CAWSPRGIAFF
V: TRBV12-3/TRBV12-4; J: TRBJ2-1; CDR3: CASTGTAYNEQFF
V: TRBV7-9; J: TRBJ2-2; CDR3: CASSLLKLAGNTGELFF
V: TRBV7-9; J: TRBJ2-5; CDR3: CASSLGTSGLGTQYF
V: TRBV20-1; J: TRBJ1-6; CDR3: CSASVVQGYNSPLHF
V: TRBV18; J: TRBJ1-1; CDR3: CASSPQVGDTEAFF
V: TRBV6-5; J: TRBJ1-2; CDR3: CASSYSRTEGDYGYTF
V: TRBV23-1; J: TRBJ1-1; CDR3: CAAPGAVPNTEAFF
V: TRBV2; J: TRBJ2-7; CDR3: CASSEGRGFNYEQYF
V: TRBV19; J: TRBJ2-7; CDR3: CASSARTPYEQYF
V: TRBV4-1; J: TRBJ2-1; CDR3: CASSQAFGNEQFF
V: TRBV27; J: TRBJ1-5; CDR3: CASRSGWRNNQPQHF
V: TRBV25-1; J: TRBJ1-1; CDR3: CASSPGNTEAFF
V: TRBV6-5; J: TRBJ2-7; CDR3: CASRRDRGSYEQYF
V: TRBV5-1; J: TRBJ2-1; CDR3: CASSVGQGSYNEQFF
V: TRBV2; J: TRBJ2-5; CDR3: CASKEDQETQYF
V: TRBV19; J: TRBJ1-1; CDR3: CASSISILNTEAFF
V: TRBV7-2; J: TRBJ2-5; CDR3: CASSWGTGIEETQYF
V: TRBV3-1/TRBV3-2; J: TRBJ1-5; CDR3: CASSLQGQQPQHF
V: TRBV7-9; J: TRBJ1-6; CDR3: CASSSGTGNSPLHF
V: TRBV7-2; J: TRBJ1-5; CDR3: CASSLQGSGNQPQHF
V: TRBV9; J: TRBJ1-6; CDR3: CASSAKTGGGNSPLHF
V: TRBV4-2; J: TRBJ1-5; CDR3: CASSQIGRDRGLQPQHF
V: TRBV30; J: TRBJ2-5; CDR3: CAWRRNSLRFQETQYF
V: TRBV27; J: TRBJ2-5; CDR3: CASSLSGSETQYF
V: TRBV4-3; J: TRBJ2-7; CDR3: CASSQGISYEQYF
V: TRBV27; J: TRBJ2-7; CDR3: CASSSGVFYEQYF
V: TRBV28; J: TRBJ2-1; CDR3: CASRDRGSYNEQFF
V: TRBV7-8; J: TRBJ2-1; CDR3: CASSFLDTLSYNEQFF
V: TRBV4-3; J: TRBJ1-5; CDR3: CASSHGVGQPQHF
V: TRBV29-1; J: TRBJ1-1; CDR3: CSVEDRTKGFF
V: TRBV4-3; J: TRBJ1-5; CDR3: CASSQDAIGQGNQPQHF
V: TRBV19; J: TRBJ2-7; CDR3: CASSRDTFYEQYF
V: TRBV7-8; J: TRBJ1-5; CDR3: CASSKTAYSNQPQHF